This T cell receptor beta chain appears in the sequencing data of a study of shared clonotypes between healthy human individuals. Clones were read by immunoSEQ multiplex PCR, and TCRdb kept only the in-frame ones, dropping some. The sample lists 2 million to 2.5 million clones, 90% to 95% occurring once. This CDR3 spans 15 amino acids. The junction had 4 bases not matched to a gene; V was cut back by 5 bases and J by 1 base. CDR1 LNHDA and CDR2 SQIVND come from the germline V gene (reference sequence). This chain joins TRBV19 and TRBJ1-5; 8 bases align to TRBD1. The clonotype was recovered from a man between 18 and 29 years old in good health. Some clones in this sample may be carry-over from other donors' samples. Sequencing used naive CD4+ T cells from PBMCs. Subset in this sample: CD45RA+ positively selected. The CDR3: CASSQDRVSNQPQHF. The CDR3 DNA reads as TGTGCCAGTAGTCAGGACAGGGTGAGCAATCAGCCCCAGCATTTT.